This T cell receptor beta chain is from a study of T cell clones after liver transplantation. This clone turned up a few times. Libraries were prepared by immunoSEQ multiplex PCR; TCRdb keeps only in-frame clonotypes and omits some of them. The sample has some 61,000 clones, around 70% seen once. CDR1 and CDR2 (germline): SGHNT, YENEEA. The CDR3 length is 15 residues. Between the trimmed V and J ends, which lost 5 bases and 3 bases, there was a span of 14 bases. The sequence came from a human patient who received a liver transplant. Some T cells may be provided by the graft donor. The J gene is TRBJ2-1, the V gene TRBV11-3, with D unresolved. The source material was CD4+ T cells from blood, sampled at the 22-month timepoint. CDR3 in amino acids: CASSPRLGDYNEQFF. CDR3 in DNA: TGTGCCAGCAGCCCTCGATTGGGTGACTACAATGAGCAGTTCTTC.